Shown below are 19 T cell receptor beta chains from a single sample sequenced in a study of T-cell reconstitution after alpha-beta-depleted transplantation in children. Construction of the TCRbeta library involved unique molecular identifiers. MiXCR was run by TCRdb on the PCR reads, yielding one entry per CDR3 protein. This repertoire shows approximately 230,000 distinct CDR3 sequences, more than 20% found once; its top ten account for roughly 2.5%. The specimen was PBMCs, collected before TCRalphabeta/CD19-depleted stem cell transplant. These receptors originate from a girl aged 2 to 9 with Fanconi anemia, due to receive a stem cell transplant.

There are a few counts of this clonotype. The chain joins TRBV12-3 or TRBV12-4 to TRBJ2-1; TRBD2 matches 13 bases. This CDR3 contains 17 residues. The trim removed 6 bases at V and 8 bases at J, leaving 13 bases unmatched. The CDR3 region has the DNA TGTGCCAGCAGGCACTTACTAGCGGGGGGGCGAGGGGATGAGCAGTTCTTC. Translating gives CASRHLLAGGRGDEQFF.

This clonotype was detected ten times or more. V is TRBV29-1 and J is TRBJ2-1; tentatively, D is TRBD2 (7 bases). Looked up from germline, CDR1 is SQVTM and CDR2 is ANQGSEA. The CDR3 covers 13 residues. Trimming shortened V by 6 bases and J by 0 bases, and 9 bases separated the two germline ends. This CDR3 reads CSVRGGSYNEQFF. DNA for the CDR3: TGCAGCGTGAGGGGGGGCTCCTACAATGAGCAGTTCTTC.

The chain employs TRBV20-1 and TRBJ2-5; D is undetermined. Germline V lookup: CDR1 DFQATT, CDR2 SNEGSKA (reference sequence). Trimming cost V 0 bases and J 9 bases, with 2 bases left between them. The CDR3 consists of 9 residues. CDR3 nucleotides: TGCAGTGCTAGAGAAGCCCAGTACTTC. Protein sequence: CSAREAQYF.

As DNA, the CDR3 is TGCGCCAGCAGCTTGGATCCGGCGGGGGGGCACACAGATACGCAGTATTTT. This encodes CASSLDPAGGHTDTQYF. V gene TRBV5-1 combines with J gene TRBJ2-3; 9 positions agree with TRBD2. Germline CDR1 reads SGHRS; CDR2 reads YFSETQ. The CDR3 is made up of 17 amino acids. Losses at the gene ends were 0 bases for V and 2 bases for J; bases not matched to a gene: 7.

This clonotype was recorded many times. CDR3 nucleotides: TGTGCCAGCAGCGCAGGACGGACTAGCGGACGACAAGAGACCCAGTACTTC. Amino acid sequence: CASSAGRTSGRQETQYF. V gene TRBV9 combines with J gene TRBJ2-5, with TRBD2 matching over 10 bases. Germline V gene sequence: CDR1 SGDLS, CDR2 YYNGEE. This CDR3 spans 17 amino acids. Trimming took 3 bases from V and 2 from J; bases not matched to a gene: 10.

The J gene is TRBJ1-5, the V gene TRBV20-1, with 10 positions matching TRBD1. The ends lost 3 bases at V and 5 bases at J; junction bases unmatched: 4. CDR3 length equals 14 residues. Germline values: CDR1 DFQATT, CDR2 SNEGSKA (reference sequence). This CDR3 is CSASPGTGDQPQHF. In DNA, the CDR3 is TGCAGTGCTAGTCCCGGGACAGGGGATCAGCCCCAGCATTTT.

This clonotype appeared many times. The genes are TRBV7-3 and TRBJ2-5; possible D gene TRBD1, 5 bases. The germline CDR1 and CDR2 sequences are SGHTA and FQGTGA. V was trimmed by 5 bases and J by 3 bases, leaving 16 bases between them. The CDR3 is made up of 15 amino acids. The CDR3 bases are TGTGCCAGCAGCGGTACCGCACAGGTTAAAGAGACCCAGTACTTC. Amino acid sequence: CASSGTAQVKETQYF.

The chain combines TRBV6-1 with TRBJ1-5; TRBD1 aligns across 7 bases. The CDR3 sequence is 13 residues long. From germline, CDR1 is MNHNS and CDR2 SASEGT. J was trimmed by 5 bases and V by 6 bases; bases with no gene match: 4. The CDR3 DNA reads as TGTGCCAGCAGCCGGACAGGCTATCAGCCCCAGCATTTT. Protein: CASSRTGYQPQHF.

In DNA, the CDR3 is TGCAGTGCTCCACGACAGGGGGGATACTCTGGAAACACCATATATTTT. It is translated as CSAPRQGGYSGNTIYF. The chain couples TRBV20-1 to TRBJ1-3; 9 bases agree with TRBD1. V lost 5 bases to trimming and J lost 0 bases; unmatched junction nucleotides: 8. The V gene's germline CDR1 is DFQATT and CDR2 SNEGSKA (reference sequence). The CDR3 is 16 amino acids.

This clonotype was detected many times. The chain combines TRBV10-3 with TRBJ2-7, with D possibly being TRBD1 (7 bases). V was trimmed by 4 bases and J by 1 base, leaving 17 bases between them. The CDR3 is 16 residues long. Germline-derived CDR1 and CDR2 are ENHRY and SYGVKD. CDR3 in amino acids: CAISVSGGSRSYEQYF. CDR3 DNA: TGTGCCATCAGTGTCTCAGGGGGGAGTAGGTCCTACGAGCAGTACTTC.

The gene calls are TRBV29-1 and TRBJ1-1; 8 bases map to TRBD1. This CDR3 contains 12 residues. The V gene end was trimmed by 3 bases and the J gene end by 7 bases; junction bases not matched to a gene: 4. Looked up from germline, CDR1 is SQVTM and CDR2 is ANQGSEA. The CDR3, as DNA: TGCAGCGTTGAGACAGGGGCCCTTGAAGCTTTCTTT. This sequence encodes CSVETGALEAFF. The variable domain in full, with the rest retrieved from reference TRBV29-1 and TRBJ1-1, is SAVISQKPSRDICQRGTSLTIQCQVDSQVTMMFWYRQQPGQSLTLIATANQGSEATYESGFVIDKFPISRPNLTFSTLTVSNMSPEDSSIYLCSVETGALEAFFGQGTRLTVV.

In its sample, this clonotype was seen many times. The J gene is TRBJ2-1, the V gene TRBV29-1; the D gene is possibly TRBD1 (8 bases). There are 16 residues in the CDR3. Trimming took 8 bases from V and 4 from J, leaving 24 bases between them. Germline values: CDR1 SQVTM, CDR2 ANQGSEA. In DNA form, the CDR3 reads TGCAGCACTACAGGGGGGTCAAGCGGGAAGTACAATGAGCAGTTCTTC. Translation: CSTTGGSSGKYNEQFF.

This chain joins TRBV12-3 or TRBV12-4 and TRBJ2-5, with 8 bases matching TRBD1. The CDR3 contains 14 residues. The V gene end was trimmed by 5 bases and the J gene end by 3 bases; junction bases not matched to a gene: 5. The CDR3 DNA sequence: TGTGCCAGCAGTACTCCGGGACAGGAAGAGACCCAGTACTTC. Translating gives CASSTPGQEETQYF.

This clonotype was detected ten times or more. This chain links TRBV2 with TRBJ2-5, with D unclear. The germline V gene has CDR1 SNHLY and CDR2 FYNNEI. The CDR3 runs 16 residues. V lost 0 bases and J 5 bases, leaving 16 bases between the germline ends. The CDR3 DNA reads TGTGCCAGCAGTGAAGCGGAGCCTCAGGCGGACGAGACCCAGTACTTC. Protein product: CASSEAEPQADETQYF.

This clonotype was counted at least ten times. This chain connects TRBV7-2 to TRBJ2-7; TRBD2 agrees at 8 bases. Germline V CDR1 and CDR2: SGHTA, FQGNSA. V was clipped by 5 bases and J by 4 bases; unmatched bases: 4. The CDR3 is 13 residues long. For the CDR3, the DNA is TGTGCCAGCAGCCCGGGGGGGCAGTACGAGCAGTACTTC. Encoded protein: CASSPGGQYEQYF.

The V call is TRBV21-1, the J call TRBJ2-6; the D segment call TRBD1 is taken from the table without a DNA check. TRBV21-1 is a pseudogene segment. The CDR3 runs to 16 residues. CDR3 DNA: TGTGCCAGCAGCAAGGTACAGGGAGTAAGGGCCAACGTCCTGACTTTC. The encoded protein is CASSKVQGVRANVLTF.

The chain uses TRBV7-2 and TRBJ2-5; a possible D gene is TRBD2 (7 bases). This CDR3 has 13 residues. Trimming shortened V by 7 bases and J by 4 bases, and 13 bases separated the two germline ends. Looked up from germline, CDR1 is SGHTA and CDR2 is FQGNSA. In DNA, the CDR3 is TGTGCCAGCAAGAAGGGAGGGGGAGAGACCCAGTACTTC. Residues: CASKKGGGETQYF.

The sample holds many counts of this clonotype. This chain uses TRBV20-1 with TRBJ1-5, with D possibly matching TRBD1 (5 bases). The CDR3 contains 12 residues. V was clipped by 3 bases and J by 4 bases, with 7 bases between them. Germline V gene sequence: CDR1 DFQATT, CDR2 SNEGSKA (reference sequence). The CDR3 DNA follows: TGCAGTGCTAGGGGGCTGAATCAGCCCCAGCATTTT. Amino acid sequence: CSARGLNQPQHF.

This clonotype appeared many times. This chain links TRBV12-3 or TRBV12-4 with TRBJ2-1, with 9 bases lining up with TRBD2. The CDR3 loop spans 15 amino acids. V was clipped by 3 bases and J by 9 bases; unmatched bases: 9. As DNA, the CDR3 is TGTGCCAGCAGTTTGGATGGCGGGAGGGCCTTTGAGCAGTTCTTC. Its protein is CASSLDGGRAFEQFF.